These T cell receptor beta chains were read from a single sample in a study of blood T cell repertoires in COVID-19. The table came from immunoSEQ multiplex PCR; TCRdb's copy has only in-frame clones and leaves some out. Seen here are fewer than 120,000 clones, about 85% observed once, and the top ten hold more than 4%. Sequencing input: peripheral blood. The source of these receptors is a human donor in a cohort sampled during active COVID-19. The conserved cysteine and the conserved F or W are not part of the CDR3 here. Each record gives: V gene, CDR3 length, CDR3 protein.

TRBV20-1 9 RPTSGNEQF
TRBV28 9 ASSSAYEQY
TRBV6-5 14 ASSYFIGGSTGELF
TRBV3-1/TRBV3-2 14 ASSQEYYTASYEQY
TRBV19 13 ASTQSGTRNTEAF
TRBV7-2 13 ASSLPSSGVYEQY
TRBV9 11 ASSVQRFGEAF
TRBV19 12 ASRLDRVGNTIY
TRBV19 11 ASIRQGGYGYT
TRBV7-2 14 ASSLGSYVSKNIQY
TRBV11-3 13 ASSLDRGSSYEQY
TRBV7-2 14 ASSLQASGSTDTQY
TRBV5-1 13 ASSSLGPGFYEQY
TRBV18 13 ASSPGTGHAGELF
TRBV25-1 12 ASSLLTGNTEAF
TRBV5-4 13 ASSASSGSAYEQY
TRBV30 11 AWDGQKNTEAF
TRBV2 11 ASNQGATDTQY
TRBV19 12 ASSIGGQNYGYT
TRBV7-9 12 ASSKRGTNGEQF
TRBV15 16 ATRRWGGGPSGANVLT
TRBV5-1 9 ASSDSTEAF
TRBV4-2 13 ASSQESGSSDEQF
TRBV7-2 13 ASSETSGGHYTQY
TRBV6-5 13 ASSYAFSGPGELF
TRBV2 11 ASSPQDRGGYT
TRBV30 12 AWIKGRGRDGYT
TRBV10-3 12 AIRGGTWVNEQF
TRBV5-6 14 ASSGPGLGIYNEQF
TRBV7-2 13 ASSLMVIAGNEQF
TRBV5-6 10 ASQTGAYEQY
TRBV20-1 9 SGRAYNEQF